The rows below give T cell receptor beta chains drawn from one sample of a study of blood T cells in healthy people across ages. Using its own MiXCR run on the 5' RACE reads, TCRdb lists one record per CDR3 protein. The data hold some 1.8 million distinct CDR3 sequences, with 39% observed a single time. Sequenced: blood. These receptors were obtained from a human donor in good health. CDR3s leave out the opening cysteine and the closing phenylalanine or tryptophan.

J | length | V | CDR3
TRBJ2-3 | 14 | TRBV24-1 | ATSDFRGERTDTQY
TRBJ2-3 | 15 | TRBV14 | ASSQVGRDSFFGTQY
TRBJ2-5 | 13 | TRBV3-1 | ASTQGSGVQETQY
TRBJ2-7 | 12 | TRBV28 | ASSSGRFPYEQY
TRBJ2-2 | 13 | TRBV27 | ASSFGTQGAEELF
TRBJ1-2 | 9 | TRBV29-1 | SVDRAYGYT
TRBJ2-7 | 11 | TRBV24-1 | ATSGDRHYEQY
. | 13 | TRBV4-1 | ASSQPTGLTETQY
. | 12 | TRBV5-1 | ASSSGDGTYEQY
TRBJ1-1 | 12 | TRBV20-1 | SASNPGGDTEAF
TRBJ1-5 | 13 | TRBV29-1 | SVALGAVGNQPQH
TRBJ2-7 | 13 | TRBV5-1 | ASSLPGQQSYEQY
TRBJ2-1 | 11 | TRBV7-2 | ASSLGSTGSRF
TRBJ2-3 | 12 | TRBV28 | ASSFGGEEDTQY
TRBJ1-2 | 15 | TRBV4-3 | ASSQALGRKLYYGYT
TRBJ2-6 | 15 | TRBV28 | ASSFFRGYSGANVLT
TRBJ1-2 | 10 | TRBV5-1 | ASSFHRDGYT